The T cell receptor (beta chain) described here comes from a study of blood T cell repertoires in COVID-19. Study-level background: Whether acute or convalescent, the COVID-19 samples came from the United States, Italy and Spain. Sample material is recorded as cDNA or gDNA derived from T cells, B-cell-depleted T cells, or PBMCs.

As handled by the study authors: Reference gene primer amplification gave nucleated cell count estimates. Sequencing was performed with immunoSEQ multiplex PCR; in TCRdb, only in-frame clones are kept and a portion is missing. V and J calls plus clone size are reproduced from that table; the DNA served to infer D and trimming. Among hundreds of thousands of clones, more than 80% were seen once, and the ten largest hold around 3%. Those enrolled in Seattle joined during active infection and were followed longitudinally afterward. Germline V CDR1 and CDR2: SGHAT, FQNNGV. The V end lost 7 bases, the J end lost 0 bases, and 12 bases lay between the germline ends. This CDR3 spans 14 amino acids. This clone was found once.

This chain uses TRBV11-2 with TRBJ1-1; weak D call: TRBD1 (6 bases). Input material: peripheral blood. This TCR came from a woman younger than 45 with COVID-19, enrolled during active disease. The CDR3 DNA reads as TGTGCCAGCACCCTGGGACACCTGAACACTGAAGCTTTCTTT. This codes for CASTLGHLNTEAFF.